The present T cell receptor (beta chain) was sequenced within a study of T cell changes during pregnancy in multiple sclerosis. TCRdb's copy holds only in-frame clones and misses some; the assay was immunoSEQ multiplex PCR. The repertoire holds 57,000 or so clones, with around 93% as singletons. The CDR3 runs to 14 residues. Germline CDR1 MDHEN, CDR2 SYDVKM. Trimming removed 7 bases from V and 2 bases from J, with 14 bases in between. The chain combines TRBV28 with TRBJ1-2; D gene uncertain. Source: peripheral blood, taken after pregnancy. The origin of this receptor is a female donor in good health, enrolled as a control in a pregnancy study. CDR3 in DNA: TGTGCCAGCATTGAGGGAGAGAGGAACTATGGCTACACCTTC. Translation gives CASIEGERNYGYTF.